The clone carrying this T cell receptor (beta chain) occurred many times. What it recognizes is unknown. Hyperthyroidism patients were newly diagnosed, had disease duration under 2 months, and were aged 18 to 65 years. The authors took PBMCs from roughly 9.3 ml fresh peripheral blood. The CDR3 spans 14 residues. The germline CDR1 and CDR2 sequences are SGHTA and FQGNSA. The ends lost 4 bases at V and 3 bases at J; junction bases unmatched: 4. This sample stems from a study of T cells in Graves' hyperthyroidism and ophthalmopathy. Study-level points and caveats: Peripheral blood also featured most of the thyroid clonotypes expanded above 0.001. Before onset, by a median of around six months, the model predicted ophthalmopathy.

Amplification of TCR beta CDR3 regions used RNA as the template. HTBI primers drove first-round RT-PCR of the TCR CDR3. TCRdb reanalysed the multiplex PCR reads using MiXCR and keeps one entry per CDR3 protein. The sample shows about 760,000 distinct CDR3 sequences, 30% to 40% of them seen only once. The chain uses TRBV7-2 and TRBJ2-7; TRBD1 agrees at 9 bases. The specimen was blood. This TCR came from a woman in her forties with Graves' hyperthyroidism. The CDR3 DNA is TGTGCCAGCAGCTCAGGGACAGGGATCTACGAGCAGTACTTC. Amino acids: CASSSGTGIYEQYF.